This T cell receptor (beta chain) appears in the sequencing data of a study of CD8 T cells in Susac syndrome. Deletions cut 6 bases from V and 0 bases from J, with 12 bases between. The CDR3 extends over 13 amino acids. Germline V lookup: CDR1 SQVTM, CDR2 ANQGSEA. An input of about 0.45 to 1 ug of RNA was subjected to reverse transcription using random hexamers. TCRdb used MiXCR to reprocess the immunoSEQ multiplex PCR reads, holding one entry per CDR3 protein. The sample yields about 430,000 distinct CDR3 sequences, about 85% seen once. The specimen sequenced was CD8+ T cells from PBMCs. The receptor was derived from a human donor with multiple sclerosis. J is TRBJ2-7 and V is TRBV29-1; possibly TRBD1 for D (6 bases). CDR3 nucleotides: TGCAGCGTCGTGGACAGCTTCTCCTACGAGCAGTACTTC. It encodes CSVVDSFSYEQYF.